This T cell receptor beta chain was sequenced for a study of blood T cell repertoires in COVID-19. Clones were sequenced by immunoSEQ multiplex PCR, and TCRdb holds only the in-frame ones, with some missing. The data contain under 200,000 clones, over 70% of them singletons. This CDR3 has 19 residues. Germline loops: CDR1 SEHNR, CDR2 FQNEAQ (reference sequence). The V end was cut by 4 bases, the J end by 4 bases, with 25 bases between. V gene TRBV7-9 combines with J gene TRBJ1-4; D remains unclear. Sequences were obtained from peripheral blood. This sequence was found in a woman aged 55-75 years with acute or convalescent COVID-19. The CDR3 protein is CASSYPREGFTGFNEKLFF. Written as DNA, the CDR3 is TGTGCCAGCAGCTACCCCCGGGAAGGCTTTACGGGGTTTAATGAAAAACTGTTTTTT.